Listed here is a single TCR beta chain. V dropped 1 base and J dropped 10 bases, with 8 bases sitting between them. This CDR3 region has 12 residues. The germline CDR1 and CDR2 sequences are SGHTA and FQGNSA. A second PCR of about 7 to 12 cycles used a sample-barcoded 5' primer and a J-beta primer mix. MiXCR was run by TCRdb on the 5' RACE reads, yielding one entry per CDR3 protein. The sample shows over 450,000 distinct CDR3 sequences, around 24% of them seen only once. These data are taken from a study of blood T cells in healthy people across ages. The same data also contributed to another study, on T cells of mothers and their children.

The origin of this receptor is a boy aged 10-17 years in good health. The chain has TRBV7-2 and TRBJ2-1; no firm D call. Specimen: blood. CDR3 amino acids: CASSLEVVEQFF. The CDR3 DNA sequence: TGTGCCAGCAGCTTAGAGGTGGTAGAGCAGTTCTTC.